The 5 T cell receptor beta chains below all came from one sample that was sequenced in a study of blood T cell repertoires in COVID-19. The method was immunoSEQ multiplex PCR; TCRdb's version includes in-frame clones alone and lacks a portion of them. In the table there are under 400,000 clones, 90% of which are singletons. Sequencing was done on a sample of peripheral blood. The receptors come from a woman aged 25 to 45 with COVID-19, enrolled during active disease.

The chain joins TRBV5-4 to TRBJ1-2; D unclear. V lost 0 bases and J 8 bases, leaving 11 bases between the germline ends. The CDR3 runs to 13 residues. Per the germline V gene, CDR1 is SGHNT and CDR2 is YYREEE (reference sequence). CDR3 DNA sequence: TGTGCCAGCAGCTTGGACCGGACTGGAGGCTACACCTTC. It specifies CASSLDRTGGYTF.

This clone appeared a few times. The chain carries TRBV5-5 and TRBJ1-5, with D possibly TRBD1 on 5 matching bases. The CDR3 covers 15 residues. Germline V gene sequence: CDR1 SGHKS, CDR2 YYEKEE (reference sequence). Trimming took off 5 bases at V and 1 base at J, with 13 bases between the two ends. The DNA for the CDR3 is TGTGCCAGCAGTCCCCGCGGGGACAGCAATCAGCCCCAGCATTTT. Residues: CASSPRGDSNQPQHF.

The rearrangement joins TRBV5-8 to TRBJ1-2, with 8 bases aligning to TRBD1. Losses at the gene ends were 4 bases for V and 5 bases for J; bases not matched to a gene: 4. The germline gives CDR1 SGHTS, CDR2 YDEGEE. The length of the CDR3 is 13 residues. In DNA form, the CDR3 reads TGTGCCAGCAGCCCACGACAGGGGTATGGCTACACCTTC. Translation: CASSPRQGYGYTF.

The CDR3, as DNA: TGTGCCAGCAGTTCGACACAGGGACTATCCTACGAGCAGTACTTC. It yields the protein CASSSTQGLSYEQYF. The J gene is TRBJ2-7, the V gene TRBV27; perhaps TRBD2 as D (7 bases). The CDR3 length is 15 residues. Trimming shortened V by 4 bases and J by 1 base, and 14 bases separated the two germline ends. Germline CDR1 reads MNHEY; CDR2 reads SMNVEV (reference sequence).

In its sample, this clone was seen once. This chain joins TRBV7-9 and TRBJ2-3; 8 nucleotides align to TRBD2. Germline V gene sequence: CDR1 SEHNR, CDR2 FQNEAQ (reference sequence). J gave up 6 bases and V 5 bases, and 4 bases lay outside the gene matches. The CDR3 is 13 residues long. CDR3 sequence: CASSPRGGDTQYF. In DNA, the CDR3 is TGTGCCAGCAGCCCTCGGGGGGGGGATACGCAGTATTTT.